A single sample is the source of the 19 T cell receptor beta chains below, sequenced in a study of T cells after yellow fever vaccination. TCRdb reanalysed the 5' RACE reads using MiXCR and keeps one entry per CDR3 protein. The sample lists 200,000 to 300,000 distinct CDR3 sequences; approximately 3.5% were seen once. This sample comprised PBMCs, obtained 15 days after the yellow fever booster vaccination. The origin of the receptors is a man between 18 and 35 years old who received the YFV17D yellow fever vaccine.

This clonotype has at least ten counts. The chain links TRBV24-1 to TRBJ2-1; 9 bases match TRBD1. The CDR3 spans 18 residues. Per germline, CDR1 KGHDR and CDR2 SFDVKD. Unmatched junction bases numbered 13, after V lost 3 bases and J lost 5 bases. CDR3 DNA sequence: TGTGCCACCAGTGATGATGACAGGGGGGGACCAGCGGACAATGAGCAGTTCTTC. Translated: CATSDDDRGGPADNEQFF.

The table lists this clonotype with many counts. The DNA of the CDR3 is TGCGCCAGCAGCTTGGCCGGGACAGGGGTTAGTGAGCAGTTCTTC. Amino acid sequence: CASSLAGTGVSEQFF. The chain couples TRBV5-1 to TRBJ2-1, with 10 bases aligning to TRBD1. Germline CDR1 and CDR2: SGHRS and YFSETQ. V gave up 0 bases and J gave up 9 bases; unmatched junction bases: 6. The CDR3 loop spans 15 amino acids.

The table lists this clonotype with many counts. V usage is TRBV7-9 and J usage is TRBJ2-7, with D possibly being TRBD1 (6 bases). The length of the CDR3 is 14 residues. Germline assignment: CDR1 SEHNR and CDR2 FQNEAQ (reference sequence). The ends were cut back, 8 bases at V and 2 bases at J, with 16 bases in the middle. CDR3 coding DNA: TGTGCCAGCCACCGAGGCACAGGGACCTACGAGCAGTACGTC. This encodes CASHRGTGTYEQYV.

This clonotype was picked up many times. The CDR3 coding sequence is TGTGCCAGCAGCTTAACTAGGCTAGCGAATGAGCAGTTCTTC. It yields the protein CASSLTRLANEQFF. The rearrangement links TRBV7-3 to TRBJ2-1, with D maybe TRBD2 (6 bases). CDR3 length: 14 amino acids. The germline V gene has CDR1 SGHTA and CDR2 FQGTGA. Trimming took 0 bases from V and 7 from J, leaving 10 bases between them.

Only a few counts were recorded for this clonotype. The chain uses TRBV6-5 and TRBJ2-3; a possible D gene is TRBD1 (6 bases). Between the trimmed V and J ends, which lost 11 bases and 10 bases, there was a span of 16 bases. This CDR3 has 11 residues. CDR1 and CDR2 from the germline V gene are MNHEY and SVGAGI. The CDR3, as DNA: TGTGCCTCTAAGGACCACAGGGCGCAGTATTTT. Translated: CASKDHRAQYF.

The chain links TRBV11-2 to TRBJ1-4; the D gene is possibly TRBD1 (5 bases). Germline-derived CDR1 and CDR2 are SGHAT and FQNNGV. This CDR3 comprises 15 residues. The V gene lost 5 bases and the J gene lost 6 bases, with 16 bases spanning the gap. CDR3 DNA: TGTGCCAGCAGCCCCGCCCCGGCAGGGTATGAAAAACTGTTTTTT. Amino acid sequence: CASSPAPAGYEKLFF.

This clonotype was counted many times. The chain combines TRBV7-9 with TRBJ1-1; D unclear. CDR3 length: 13 residues. Germline lookup yields CDR1 SEHNR and CDR2 FQNEAQ (reference sequence). V lost 5 bases, J lost 5 bases, and 12 bases lay in between. This CDR3 reads CASSAAWETEAFF. DNA of the CDR3: TGTGCCAGCAGCGCAGCATGGGAAACTGAAGCTTTCTTT.

Ten or more counts support this clonotype. The V and J genes are TRBV27 and TRBJ2-3; 10 nucleotides line up with TRBD1. The CDR3 is 17 residues long. CDR1 and CDR2 (germline): MNHEY, SMNVEV (reference sequence). V shed 7 bases and J 2 bases; nucleotides not matched to a gene: 12. In DNA form, the CDR3 reads TGTGCCAGCACCCCTTCCCCCGGGACAGGGGTCACAGATACGCAGTATTTT. Translating gives CASTPSPGTGVTDTQYF.

This clonotype has at least ten counts. The rearrangement uses TRBV12-3 or TRBV12-4 and TRBJ2-3, with 7 bases aligning to TRBD2. CDR3 length equals 15 residues. The V segment lost 2 bases and the J segment 1 base; nucleotides outside the gene matches: 3. The CDR3 sequence: CASSLSSGRTDTQYF. Written as DNA, the CDR3 is TGTGCCAGCAGTTTATCTAGCGGACGCACAGATACGCAGTATTTT.

In this sample, this clonotype turned up many times. In DNA, the CDR3 is TGTGCCAGCAGCGCCACTAGCGGGGTTTCAGAGACCCAGTACTTC. Its translation: CASSATSGVSETQYF. This rearrangement joins TRBV9 to TRBJ2-5; TRBD2 matches 10 bases. Germline V CDR1 and CDR2: SGDLS, YYNGEE. The CDR3 length is 15 residues. V gave up 3 bases and J gave up 4 bases; unmatched junction bases: 6.

This clonotype showed up just a few times. This chain connects TRBV20-1 to TRBJ1-5; D is uncertain. The CDR3 runs 13 residues. Germline CDR1 and CDR2: DFQATT and SNEGSKA (reference sequence). The germline V and J ends were trimmed by 6 bases and 1 base, with 10 bases remaining between them. The CDR3 loop is CSASGPSNQPQHF. CDR3 coding DNA: TGCAGTGCGTCAGGTCCCAGCAATCAGCCCCAGCATTTT.

This clonotype was counted at least ten times. The chain couples TRBV5-1 to TRBJ2-1; D not resolved. V lost 0 bases and J 10 bases, leaving 14 bases between the germline ends. In germline, CDR1 is SGHRS, CDR2 YFSETQ. The CDR3 covers 14 residues. CDR3 in DNA: TGCGCCAGCAGCTTGGCCAGTAGGTACTTCGAGCAGTTCTTC. This sequence encodes CASSLASRYFEQFF.

Many counts were recorded for this clonotype. The rearrangement links TRBV27 to TRBJ2-1, with TRBD1 identical over 10 bases. Germline values: CDR1 MNHEY, CDR2 SMNVEV (reference sequence). This CDR3 is 14 amino acids long. The J segment lost 12 bases and the V segment lost 3 bases, leaving 8 bases of the junction unmatched. Here the CDR3 reads CASSFDRGRKGQFF. CDR3 DNA sequence: TGTGCCAGCAGTTTTGACAGGGGGCGTAAAGGGCAGTTCTTC.

This clonotype came up many times. The chain links TRBV15 to TRBJ2-2; D is possibly TRBD1 (5 bases). The CDR3 length is 16 residues. Trimming took 0 bases from V and 1 from J, leaving 9 bases between them. From germline, CDR1 is LNHNV and CDR2 YYDKDF (reference sequence). The CDR3 spells CATSREWGRNTGELFF. The CDR3, as DNA: TGTGCCACCAGCAGAGAGTGGGGCAGGAACACCGGGGAGCTGTTTTTT.

This clonotype was recorded a few times. The CDR3 bases are TGTGCCAGCAGCTTAGGGGACAGAATGAACACTGAAGCTTTCTTT. It codes for CASSLGDRMNTEAFF. The rearrangement uses TRBV7-2 and TRBJ1-1; 7 nucleotides align to TRBD1. The CDR3 consists of 15 residues. The trim removed 1 base at V and 0 bases at J, leaving 2 bases unmatched. Germline V gene lookup returns CDR1 SGHTA and CDR2 FQGNSA. The variable domain in full, completed from reference TRBV7-2 and TRBJ1-1, reads GAGVSQSPSNKVTEKGKDVELRCDPISGHTALYWYRQSLGQGLEFLIYFQGNSAPDKSGLPSDRFSAERTGGSVSTLTIQRTQQEDSAVYLCASSLGDRMNTEAFFGQGTRLTVV.

This clonotype was counted many times. The gene calls are TRBV5-1 and TRBJ2-1; weak D call: TRBD2 (7 bases). Per the germline V gene, CDR1 is SGHRS and CDR2 is YFSETQ. The CDR3 has 15 amino acids. V lost 0 bases and J lost 9, with 16 bases in between. CDR3 loop: CASSLDLGGGREQFF. For the CDR3, the DNA is TGCGCCAGCAGCTTGGATCTAGGGGGGGGCCGTGAGCAGTTCTTC.

This clonotype was counted many times. This sequence joins TRBV6-2 or TRBV6-3 and TRBJ2-7; D is perhaps TRBD2 (5 bases). Germline values: CDR1 MNHEY, CDR2 SVGEGT. The CDR3 is made up of 11 amino acids. The CDR3 region has the DNA TGTGCCAGCAGACCCAACCGGGAAGTACGAGTC. Translating gives CASRPNREVRV.

This clonotype appeared many times. V usage is TRBV28 and J usage is TRBJ2-1; D possibly matches TRBD1 or TRBD2 (6 bases each). CDR3 size: 15 residues. V was pared by 8 bases and J by 9 bases, with 23 bases between. Germline CDR1 is MDHEN and CDR2 is SYDVKM. The CDR3 protein is CASSGGRGRRGEQFF. The CDR3, as DNA: TGTGCCAGCTCTGGGGGTCGGGGGCGAAGGGGTGAGCAGTTCTTC.

This clonotype has ten or more counts. V gene TRBV7-2 combines with J gene TRBJ2-3; unclear D gene. Trimming removed 5 bases from V and 0 bases from J, with 15 bases in between. Looked up from germline, CDR1 is SGHTA and CDR2 is FQGNSA. The CDR3 has 16 amino acids. In nucleotides, the CDR3 is TGTGCCAGCAGCCAAAGAGGCCCCCTTAGCACAGATACGCAGTATTTT. It codes for CASSQRGPLSTDTQYF.